These T cell receptor beta chains were read from a single sample in a study of T-cell memory formation after mild COVID-19. One entry per CDR3 protein results from TCRdb running MiXCR on the 5' RACE reads. The sample carries 140,000 to 150,000 distinct CDR3 sequences, approximately 25% recorded once. The specimen sequenced was PBMCs or a T cell subset sorted from them (not recorded which). These receptors were collected from an adult woman who had mild COVID-19 (a few samples of this study predate the infection). Cell type and time point are not known. The CDR3 runs from the conserved cysteine through the conserved F or W. Fields, in order: J gene, V gene, CDR3 protein.

>TRBJ2-7|TRBV2
CASSDEVWGDEQYF
>TRBJ2-3|TRBV4-1
CASSQGLGDTQYF
>TRBJ2-7|TRBV19
CASSIRRMGPVSYEQYF
>TRBJ2-1|TRBV5-1
CASSLGGSRDYNEQFF
>TRBJ2-7|TRBV5-6
CASSADRRSYEQYF
>TRBJ2-3|TRBV20-1
CSARDAFTGVGTDTQYF
>TRBJ2-1|TRBV4-1
CASRRAGGSDEQFF
>TRBJ1-2|TRBV3-1
CASSPERLHYAGWGYTF
>TRBJ2-3|TRBV12-5
CASGLQGRTDTQYF
>TRBJ2-7|TRBV2
CARGGAYEQYF
>TRBJ1-1|TRBV30
CASRGTAGTEAFF
>TRBJ2-3|TRBV7-9
CASSLFGDTQYF
>TRBJ2-3|TRBV7-8
CASSRLGDTDTQYF
>TRBJ2-2|TRBV11-2
CASRSGAYTGELFF
>TRBJ2-2|TRBV12-3/TRBV12-4
CASSPTNLPGRRTGELFF
>TRBJ2-1|TRBV9
CASSVGPGGFNEQFF
>TRBJ2-1|TRBV12-3/TRBV12-4
CASSDGLAGENEQFF
>TRBJ2-7|TRBV29-1
CSVGRGYEQYF
>TRBJ2-1|TRBV7-9
CASRESSYNEQFF
>TRBJ2-2|TRBV30
CAWSVQPQGLNTGELFF
>TRBJ1-1|TRBV20-1
CSALEQGLVTEAFF
>TRBJ1-5|TRBV24-1
CATSDFNKPQHF
>TRBJ1-5|TRBV15
CATSAGSLVLQPQHF
>TRBJ1-1|TRBV5-8
CASSSFRDRVLNTEAFF
>TRBJ1-3|TRBV18
CASSPPDRARDTIYF
>TRBJ2-1|TRBV20-1
CSARAAGGPEQFF
>TRBJ2-7|TRBV4-3
CASSQGPGDYEQYF
>TRBJ1-1|TRBV9
CASSASGAKDTEAFF
>TRBJ2-3|TRBV5-1
CASSLGQGEDTQYF
>TRBJ1-5|TRBV9
CASSPRGTGNQPQHF
>TRBJ2-7|TRBV6-6
CASSDGSSYEQYF
>TRBJ1-1|TRBV7-3
CASSLLGHLNTEAFF
>TRBJ2-3|TRBV9
CASSVDAPAKPTDTQYF
>TRBJ2-1|TRBV4-1
CASSQSGYNEQFF
>TRBJ1-4|TRBV3-1
CASSPTDGNEKLFF
>TRBJ1-2|TRBV12-3/TRBV12-4
CALRRQGPSWGYTF
>TRBJ1-2|TRBV14
CASSRETGGLWYGYTF
>TRBJ1-2|TRBV12-3/TRBV12-4
CASSFYRAGNYGYTF
>TRBJ2-2|TRBV28
CASSWGEGLARELFF
>TRBJ2-1|TRBV27
CASTPGGIAAYNEQFF
>TRBJ2-5|TRBV7-8
CASSLGGVEQETQYF
>TRBJ1-2|TRBV7-6
CASSLDGSSNYGYTF
>TRBJ2-2|TRBV5-8
CASSFGQGLVGELFF
>TRBJ2-7|TRBV7-9
CASSLQGHEQYF
>TRBJ2-6|TRBV6-2/TRBV6-3
CASSAQGDGSGANVLTF
>TRBJ2-7|TRBV6-1
CDSSDLNEQYF
>TRBJ2-1|TRBV29-1
CSVGREDEQFF
>TRBJ2-4|TRBV7-8
CASSAPLAGGGGNIQYF
>TRBJ2-7|TRBV4-1
CASSQQDRGQVEQYF
>TRBJ2-1|TRBV28
CASSSPRRNGPDEQFF
>TRBJ2-7|TRBV27
CASSPGVGAGEQYF
>TRBJ2-7|TRBV20-1
CSAAGTSGGAESYEQYF
>TRBJ1-1|TRBV12-3/TRBV12-4
CASSLTATGTTEAFF
>TRBJ2-7|TRBV27
CASSPRDRAYEQYF
>TRBJ2-1|TRBV7-6
CASSSSTLSYNEQFF
>TRBJ2-1|TRBV9
CASSVTGTSPDEQFF
>TRBJ2-3|TRBV9
CASSFGTSGRTDTQYF
>TRBJ2-3|TRBV4-1
CASSLGPSGEVTDTQYF
>TRBJ2-7|TRBV12-3/TRBV12-4
CASSPRAGGPWEQYF
>TRBJ2-3|TRBV7-6
CASSRGTHWTSTDTQYF